One and the same sample provided the 18 T cell receptor beta chains below, sequenced in a study of cytomegalovirus exposure and HLA in healthy donors. PCR amplification relied on 60 Vbeta primers (plus 13 Jbeta primers). Libraries were prepared by immunoSEQ multiplex PCR; TCRdb keeps only in-frame clonotypes and omits some of them. The table includes under 200,000 clones, about 79% detected once. Sequenced input: PBMCs. The origin of the receptors is a man aged 45-65 years in good health and CMV-seropositive.

The chain links TRBV9 to TRBJ2-5, with 7 bases that match TRBD1. Germline assignment: CDR1 SGDLS and CDR2 YYNGEE. The CDR3 has 14 residues. V was clipped by 5 bases and J by 5 bases; unmatched bases: 9. Here the CDR3 DNA reads TGTGCCAGCAGTGAGACAGGGTATCGGGAGACCCAGTACTTC. Translated: CASSETGYRETQYF. Full variable domain (remainder filled in from reference TRBV9 and TRBJ2-5): DSGVTQTPKHLITATGQRVTLRCSPRSGDLSVYWYQQSLDQGLQFLIQYYNGEERAKGNILERFSAQQFPDLHSELNLSSLELGDSALYFCASSETGYRETQYFGPGTRLLVL.

This chain uses TRBV19 with TRBJ2-5; maybe TRBD2 (8 bases). Per germline, CDR1 LNHDA and CDR2 SQIVND (reference sequence). Trimming removed 2 bases from V and 4 bases from J, with 29 bases in between. This CDR3 comprises 20 residues. The CDR3, as DNA: TGTGCCAGTAGTATACGGCAGGGGGTAGGCGGGGGGTCCTCGGGAGAGACCCAGTACTTC. Translation: CASSIRQGVGGGSSGETQYF.

CDR3 in DNA: TGTGCCAGCAGCTTGGGGGCCCCGTCGACTGAAGCTTTCTTT. It encodes CASSLGAPSTEAFF. The V and J genes are TRBV5-6 and TRBJ1-1; no clear D. The CDR3 runs to 14 residues. The germline V gene has CDR1 SGHDT and CDR2 YYEEEE. With 0 bases removed from V and 5 bases from J, the gap between germline ends came to 11 bases.

The chain's CDR3 is CASSHRPGQGARRNTEAFF. The CDR3 bases are TGCGCCAGCAGCCACCGCCCGGGACAGGGGGCGAGAAGGAACACTGAAGCTTTCTTT. The chain couples TRBV4-1 to TRBJ1-1; TRBD1 aligns across 12 bases. With V trimmed by 3 bases and J by 1 base, 12 bases remained unmatched. The length of the CDR3 is 19 residues. Per the germline V gene, CDR1 is MGHRA and CDR2 is YSYEKL.

Comment on this clone: Other DNA variants within this sample encode the same CDR3. The chain uses TRBV6-6 and TRBJ2-7; no reliable D call. The CDR3 sequence is 13 residues long. Germline V lookup: CDR1 MNHNY, CDR2 SVGAGI (reference sequence). The CDR3 DNA follows: TGCGCCAGCAGTCTGACGTCCTCCGCGGAGCAGTACGTC. Protein product: CASSLTSSAEQYV.

The V and J genes are TRBV11-2 and TRBJ2-3, with D maybe TRBD2 (5 bases). The CDR3 is made up of 13 amino acids. Germline V CDR1 and CDR2: SGHAT, FQNNGV. The V end lost 0 bases, the J end lost 7 bases, and 8 bases lay between the germline ends. The CDR3 DNA reads as TGTGCCAGCAGCTTAGACGGGGTGTATACGCAGTATTTT. The encoded protein is CASSLDGVYTQYF.

The table lists this clone with a few counts. The CDR3 here is CARSCKRGLLNSRGNQPQHF. CDR3 DNA sequence: TGTGCCAGAAGCTGTAAGCGGGGACTTCTAAACTCCAGGGGCAATCAGCCCCAGCATTTT. The genes are TRBV5-3 and TRBJ1-5, with a weak D call TRBD1 (5 bases). TRBV5-3 is designated an ORF whose function remains uncertain. The CDR3 totals 20 residues. Trimming removed 3 bases from V and 2 bases from J, with 27 bases in between.

This chain connects TRBV4-1 to TRBJ1-5; 7 bases are a match to TRBD1. The trim removed 2 bases at V and 4 bases at J, leaving 23 bases unmatched. CDR1 and CDR2 (germline): MGHRA, YSYEKL. CDR3 length: 21 residues. The CDR3 region is CASSQTPFDREYNGGNQPQHF. As DNA, the CDR3 is TGCGCCAGCAGCCAAACCCCCTTCGACAGGGAATATAATGGTGGAAATCAGCCCCAGCATTTT.

The rearrangement uses TRBV4-2 and TRBJ1-6; D remains ambiguous. Germline V gene sequence: CDR1 LGHNA, CDR2 YNFKEQ. V lost 0 bases and J 0 bases, leaving 6 bases between the germline ends. The CDR3 covers 16 residues. CDR3 loop: CASSQDVASYNSPLHF. In DNA, the CDR3 is TGTGCCAGCAGCCAAGATGTGGCCTCCTATAATTCACCCCTCCACTTT.

The chain employs TRBV7-2 and TRBJ2-1; D is undetermined. CDR1 is SGHTA and CDR2 is FQGNSA in the germline V gene. This CDR3 region has 11 residues. Between the trimmed V and J ends, which lost 5 bases and 6 bases, there was a span of 5 bases. CDR3 in amino acids: CASSALNEQFF. The CDR3 DNA is TGTGCCAGCAGCGCACTCAATGAGCAGTTCTTC.

The V and J genes are TRBV5-3 and TRBJ1-5; the match to TRBD1 covers 9 bases. TRBV5-3 is assigned to the ORF class and has an uncertain function. There are 24 residues in the CDR3. The ends lost 0 bases at V and 0 bases at J; junction bases unmatched: 25. The CDR3 loop is CARSLAGRTLQGALIPYSNQPQHF. Written as DNA, the CDR3 is TGTGCCAGAAGCTTGGCCGGGAGGACCTTACAGGGGGCCCTCATCCCATATAGCAATCAGCCCCAGCATTTT.

V usage is TRBV7-2 and J usage is TRBJ2-5, with 7 bases lining up with TRBD2. The V segment lost 5 bases and the J segment 4 bases; nucleotides outside the gene matches: 10. CDR1 is SGHTA, CDR2 FQGNSA, per germline. CDR3 size: 15 residues. The CDR3 sequence: CASSQRAGSAETQYF. Written as DNA, the CDR3 is TGTGCCAGCAGCCAAAGAGCGGGAAGCGCAGAGACCCAGTACTTC.

CDR3 nucleotide sequence: TGTGCCAGCAGTTATTCCCCCCCCAAGAACTTAAATGAGCAGTTCTTC. It encodes CASSYSPPKNLNEQFF. J is TRBJ2-1 and V is TRBV6-5; D ambiguous. Trimming stripped 3 bases from V and 7 bases from J, with 19 bases between. The germline gives CDR1 MNHEY, CDR2 SVGAGI. CDR3 length equals 16 residues.

The gene calls are TRBV5-6 and TRBJ2-1, with 9 bases lining up with TRBD2. The CDR3 sequence is 17 residues long. The germline V gene has CDR1 SGHDT and CDR2 YYEEEE. Germline trimming cut 4 bases from V and 5 bases from J; bases unmatched to any gene: 13. In nucleotides, the CDR3 is TGTGCCAGCAGCCCATTTCAGCGGGGGGCTTATAACAATGAGCAGTTCTTC. It encodes CASSPFQRGAYNNEQFF.

The V and J genes are TRBV7-8 and TRBJ2-1; D is possibly TRBD2 (5 bases). Germline V gene sequence: CDR1 SGHVS, CDR2 FQNEAQ. This CDR3 region has 12 residues. V dropped 5 bases and J dropped 9 bases, with 11 bases sitting between them. CDR3 protein: CASSLLRGEQFF. As DNA, the CDR3 is TGTGCCAGCAGCCTACTCCGGGGTGAGCAGTTCTTC.

The J gene is TRBJ2-1, the V gene TRBV19, with 8 bases matching TRBD2. This CDR3 is 19 amino acids long. Germline values: CDR1 LNHDA, CDR2 SQIVND (reference sequence). With V trimmed by 7 bases and J by 4 bases, 21 bases remained unmatched. The CDR3 loop reads CASNPLKKRETVSYNEQFF. In DNA form, the CDR3 reads TGTGCCAGTAACCCCCTAAAGAAGCGGGAGACAGTCTCGTACAATGAGCAGTTCTTC.

The chain joins TRBV7-2 to TRBJ1-1, with D possibly being TRBD1 (6 bases). Trimming shortened V by 4 bases and J by 0 bases, and 15 bases separated the two germline ends. CDR1 and CDR2 (germline): SGHTA, FQGNSA. This CDR3 comprises 16 residues. CDR3: CASSSQGGRMNTEAFF. The CDR3 coding sequence is TGTGCCAGCAGCTCACAGGGAGGGCGGATGAACACTGAAGCTTTCTTT.

The chain links TRBV27 to TRBJ1-4; 7 nucleotides align to TRBD1. J was trimmed by 7 bases and V by 3 bases; bases with no gene match: 14. Per germline, CDR1 MNHEY and CDR2 SMNVEV (reference sequence). The CDR3 is 17 residues long. For the CDR3, the DNA is TGTGCCAGCAGTTTCGGCCTAAGTATAGGGGGCGGTGAAAAACTGTTTTTT. Amino acids: CASSFGLSIGGGEKLFF.